Below are 15 T cell receptor beta chains sequenced from a single sample in a study of cytomegalovirus exposure and HLA in healthy donors. The table came from immunoSEQ multiplex PCR; TCRdb's copy has only in-frame clones and leaves some out. The data contain more than 300,000 clones, 86% of them singletons. Input material: PBMCs. All receptors derive from a woman in her late teens or twenties in good health and CMV-seronegative.

This rearrangement joins TRBV27 to TRBJ1-2; 7 nucleotides align to TRBD1. Per the germline V gene, CDR1 is MNHEY and CDR2 is SMNVEV (reference sequence). This CDR3 comprises 14 residues. V trimming: 2 bases; J trimming: 3 bases; junction bases outside the gene matches: 3. In DNA form, the CDR3 reads TGTGCCAGCAGTTTAAGGGGGCGCGACTATGGCTACACCTTC. Residues: CASSLRGRDYGYTF.

J is TRBJ1-4 and V is TRBV4-3, with unresolved D. Germline V gene sequence: CDR1 LGHNA, CDR2 YSLEER. This CDR3 spans 16 amino acids. Trimming removed 4 bases from V and 6 bases from J, with 18 bases in between. As DNA, the CDR3 is TGCGCCAGCAGCCCAAGATATAAGGCGGCCGATGAAAAACTGTTTTTT. This codes for CASSPRYKAADEKLFF.

This chain links TRBV5-6 with TRBJ2-3, with 7 bases aligning to TRBD2. The V segment lost 4 bases and the J segment 4 bases; nucleotides outside the gene matches: 12. The germline CDR1 and CDR2 sequences are SGHDT and YYEEEE. This CDR3 is built from 16 residues. Written as DNA, the CDR3 is TGTGCCAGCAGCCCGGAGGGCGGGAGTGGGGCAGATACGCAGTATTTT. This sequence encodes CASSPEGGSGADTQYF.

The genes are TRBV6-6 and TRBJ2-4; D not resolved. The V end was cut by 0 bases, the J end by 8 bases, with 11 bases between. Germline CDR1 is MNHNY and CDR2 is SVGAGI (reference sequence). This CDR3 has 14 residues. CDR3 nucleotide sequence: TGTGCCAGCAGTTACTCGAACGAAGAGGACATTCAGTACTTC. This translates into CASSYSNEEDIQYF.

A few counts support this clone. The V and J genes are TRBV5-3 and TRBJ1-5; 7 bases line up with TRBD1. Being an ORF, TRBV5-3 has a function that is uncertain. This CDR3 is built from 13 residues. The ends lost 4 bases at V and 7 bases at J; junction bases unmatched: 5. CDR3 protein: CARSRGREQPQHF. The CDR3 DNA reads TGTGCCAGAAGCAGGGGGCGAGAGCAGCCCCAGCATTTT.

This chain uses TRBV28 with TRBJ2-2; D may be TRBD1 (6 bases). CDR3 length: 14 residues. Germline V gives CDR1 MDHEN, CDR2 SYDVKM. Trimming pared 6 bases from V and 7 bases from J, leaving 15 bases between. CDR3 in amino acids: CASSPQGYNGELFF. CDR3 bases: TGTGCCAGCAGCCCCCAGGGGTACAACGGGGAGCTGTTTTTT.

The chain couples TRBV5-1 to TRBJ2-1; tentatively, D is TRBD2 (6 bases). V was shortened by 2 bases and J by 1 base, with 10 bases between the two germline ends. The V gene's germline CDR1 is SGHRS and CDR2 YFSETQ. The CDR3 totals 15 residues. The CDR3 protein is CASSLPGRSYNEQFF. The CDR3 region has the DNA TGCGCCAGCAGCTTACCAGGGAGGTCCTACAATGAGCAGTTCTTC.

The chain has TRBV7-2 and TRBJ2-7, with 11 bases lining up with TRBD1. The CDR3 contains 14 residues. CDR1 is SGHTA, CDR2 FQGNSA, per germline. V gave up 5 bases and J gave up 6 bases; unmatched junction bases: 6. CDR3 residues: CASSEGQGGAEQYF. For the CDR3, the DNA is TGTGCCAGCAGCGAGGGACAGGGGGGAGCCGAGCAGTACTTC.

CDR3 coding DNA: TGTGCCAGCAGTTATGGTCCAGCGGGAAGCACAGATACGCAGTATTTT. The encoded protein is CASSYGPAGSTDTQYF. This sequence joins TRBV6-5 and TRBJ2-3; 7 bases agree with TRBD2. The length of the CDR3 is 16 residues. J lost 0 bases, V lost 3 bases, and 6 bases had no gene match. Germline V gene data show CDR1 as MNHEY and CDR2 as SVGAGI.

V usage is TRBV28 and J usage is TRBJ2-3, with a possible D match to TRBD2 (6 bases). The CDR3 spans 17 residues. CDR1 is MDHEN and CDR2 is SYDVKM in the germline V gene. V lost 4 bases and J lost 2, with 19 bases in between. The CDR3: CASSSSVAAPTTDTQYF. CDR3 sequence (DNA): TGTGCCAGCAGTTCGTCCGTAGCGGCCCCAACCACAGATACGCAGTATTTT.

This chain uses TRBV5-1 with TRBJ2-1; 13 nucleotides match TRBD2. The germline CDR1 and CDR2 sequences are SGHRS and YFSETQ. J was trimmed by 8 bases and V by 4 bases; bases with no gene match: 6. CDR3 length equals 15 residues. The CDR3 protein is CASSPGLAGFDEQFF. DNA for the CDR3: TGCGCCAGCAGCCCGGGACTAGCGGGATTCGATGAGCAGTTCTTC.

The chain employs TRBV28 and TRBJ1-3, with D maybe TRBD1 (5 bases). V lost 3 bases and J lost 0, with 9 bases in between. Germline lookup yields CDR1 MDHEN and CDR2 SYDVKM. This CDR3 region has 15 residues. The chain's CDR3 is CASSFQGSSGNTIYF. The CDR3 DNA reads TGTGCCAGCAGTTTCCAGGGATCCTCTGGAAACACCATATATTTT. The whole variable domain, remainder taken from reference TRBV28 and TRBJ1-3, is DVKVTQSSRYLVKRTGEKVFLECVQDMDHENMFWYRQDPGLGLRLIYFSYDVKMKEKGDIPEGYSVSREKKERFSLILESASTNQTSMYLCASSFQGSSGNTIYFGEGSWLTVV.

This clone was seen just once. The rearrangement joins TRBV29-1 to TRBJ2-1; D possibly corresponds to TRBD2 (6 bases). The CDR3 is 11 amino acids. The V gene's germline CDR1 is SQVTM and CDR2 ANQGSEA. The ends were cut back, 6 bases at V and 6 bases at J, with 9 bases in the middle. CDR3 nucleotide sequence: TGCAGCGTATTGACTAGCAATGAGCAGTTCTTC. This translates into CSVLTSNEQFF.

CDR3 region: CAISETGKQETQYF. As DNA, the CDR3 is TGTGCCATCAGTGAGACAGGGAAGCAAGAGACCCAGTACTTC. This chain uses TRBV10-3 with TRBJ2-5; D is possibly TRBD1 (6 bases). This CDR3 has 14 amino acids. V shed 2 bases and J shed 2 bases, with 9 bases lying between them. In germline, CDR1 is ENHRY, CDR2 SYGVKD.

The chain recombines TRBV21-1 with TRBJ2-5; the table's D call of TRBD1 was not tested on the DNA. TRBV21-1 is described as a pseudogene. The CDR3 consists of 13 residues. In DNA, the CDR3 is TGTGCCAGCTTACAGCTACCTTATGAGACCCAGTACTTC. Translating gives CASLQLPYETQYF.